The clone carrying this TCR beta chain was seen more than once but under ten times. Its antigen is undetermined. This record comes from a study of T-cell memory formation after mild COVID-19. The germline CDR1 and CDR2 sequences are SGHRS and YFSETQ. CDR3 length: 15 residues. V shed 0 bases and J shed 0 bases, with 10 bases lying between them. TCR alpha and TCR beta cDNA libraries carrying sample barcodes and UMIs were produced by 5'RACE using constant-segment primers. From the 5' RACE reads, TCRdb called clonotypes with MiXCR, one entry per CDR3 protein. The sample yields under 650,000 distinct CDR3 sequences, over 15% seen once. General study results and limits: In pre-infection memory, a portion of responding clones appeared, which suggested that cross-reactive memory joined. Mainly in CM and EM were contracting CD4+ clones; CD8+ were in EMRA.

This rearrangement joins TRBV5-1 to TRBJ2-7; D is uncertain. The specimen was PBMCs or a T cell subset sorted from them (not recorded which). This TCR came from an adult woman who had mild COVID-19 (a few samples of this study predate the infection). Cell type and time point are not known. This CDR3 reads CASSLVSLSSYEQYF. The DNA for the CDR3 is TGCGCCAGCAGCTTGGTCAGCCTGAGCTCCTACGAGCAGTACTTC.